The 10 T cell receptor beta chains below all came from one sample that was sequenced in a study of brain T cells in children with intractable seizures. Using immunoSEQ multiplex PCR, the repertoire was profiled, and TCRdb retains in-frame clones only, with some absent. The profile shows about 340,000 clones, 93% of them singletons. As to time point: blood from clinic visit 5 months post-surgery; TSC patient then seizure free. Sequencing was performed on peripheral blood, taken around 5 months after surgery. The origin of the receptors is a boy under two years old with tuberous sclerosis and intractable seizures.

The sample holds one count of this clone. This chain joins TRBV2 and TRBJ2-7; D is perhaps TRBD1 (5 bases). Germline V gene sequence: CDR1 SNHLY, CDR2 FYNNEI. The V end was cut by 10 bases, the J end by 5 bases, with 15 bases between. CDR3 length: 12 amino acids. CDR3 sequence (DNA): TGTGCCACCCAGGGCTTTAGGAACGAGCAGTACTTC. This sequence encodes CATQGFRNEQYF.

The chain joins TRBV27 to TRBJ2-5; 9 nucleotides align to TRBD1. The CDR3 sequence is 17 residues long. CDR1 is MNHEY and CDR2 is SMNVEV in the germline V gene (reference sequence). J lost 1 base, V lost 2 bases, and 8 bases had no gene match. CDR3 DNA: TGTGCCAGCAGTTTAACTTCGGGACAGGGTCTCCAAGAGACCCAGTACTTC. This gives the protein CASSLTSGQGLQETQYF.

This sequence joins TRBV6-6 and TRBJ2-7; TRBD2 agrees at 11 bases. This CDR3 is 14 amino acids long. The germline V gene has CDR1 MNHNY and CDR2 SVGAGI (reference sequence). J was trimmed by 7 bases and V by 5 bases; bases with no gene match: 7. The CDR3 here is CASSLGLAGVEQYF. The CDR3, as DNA: TGTGCCAGCAGTCTCGGACTAGCGGGTGTAGAGCAGTACTTC.

This chain uses TRBV11-2 with TRBJ2-7, with D possibly being TRBD1 (6 bases). V was cut by 6 bases and J by 1 base, with 16 bases left in between. CDR3 length equals 15 residues. Germline V lookup: CDR1 SGHAT, CDR2 FQNNGV. CDR3 protein: CASRVAGDESYEQYF. DNA for the CDR3: TGTGCCAGCAGGGTTGCAGGGGATGAGTCCTACGAGCAGTACTTC.

This sequence joins TRBV6-1 and TRBJ1-5; no clear D. The ends were cut back, 2 bases at V and 4 bases at J, with 12 bases in the middle. Per the germline V gene, CDR1 is MNHNS and CDR2 is SASEGT. This CDR3 spans 15 amino acids. The chain's CDR3 is CASSELERVNQPQHF. The CDR3 nucleotides are TGTGCCAGCAGTGAACTCGAACGGGTTAATCAGCCCCAGCATTTT.

The V call is TRBV5-1, the J call TRBJ2-7, with D maybe TRBD2 (6 bases). This CDR3 region has 15 residues. Germline V gene data show CDR1 as SGHRS and CDR2 as YFSETQ. Trimming shortened V by 0 bases and J by 4 bases, and 14 bases separated the two germline ends. For the CDR3, the DNA is TGCGCCAGCAGCTTGGTCCGGGACGGGGGATACGAGCAGTACTTC. It yields the protein CASSLVRDGGYEQYF.

Points on this clone: Within the sample, other DNA sequences also encode this same CDR3. The chain couples TRBV5-1 to TRBJ2-6; 9 bases align to TRBD1. Per germline, CDR1 SGHRS and CDR2 YFSETQ. V lost 2 bases to trimming and J lost 2 bases; unmatched junction nucleotides: 2. CDR3 size: 16 residues. The CDR3 DNA reads as TGCGCCAGCAGCTTCGGGACAGGGACTGGGGCCAACGTCCTGACTTTC. Its protein product is CASSFGTGTGANVLTF.

This chain joins TRBV14 and TRBJ1-6, with TRBD1 matching over 7 bases. Losses at the gene ends were 0 bases for V and 10 bases for J; bases not matched to a gene: 9. Germline V gene sequence: CDR1 SGHDN, CDR2 FVKESK. This CDR3 comprises 16 residues. The CDR3 region has the DNA TGTGCCAGCAGCCAAGAGGGGGCAGGGGGTAGGTCACCCCTCCACTTT. Translated: CASSQEGAGGRSPLHF.

This chain connects TRBV9 to TRBJ2-2; tentatively, D is TRBD1 (6 bases). V lost 3 bases to trimming and J lost 0 bases, with 12 bases between them. This CDR3 comprises 16 residues. Germline CDR1 reads SGDLS; CDR2 reads YYNGEE. CDR3 in amino acids: CASSAEDRTNTGELFF. In DNA, the CDR3 is TGTGCCAGCAGCGCGGAAGACAGGACGAACACCGGGGAGCTGTTTTTT.

The rearrangement joins TRBV28 to TRBJ2-1; 12 nucleotides agree with TRBD2. J gave up 12 bases and V 3 bases, and 6 bases lay outside the gene matches. The length of the CDR3 is 14 residues. Germline V gives CDR1 MDHEN, CDR2 SYDVKM. The CDR3 here is CASSFSLAGGPQFF. In nucleotides, the CDR3 is TGTGCCAGCAGTTTTTCCCTAGCGGGAGGGCCGCAGTTCTTC.